This TCR beta chain stems from a study of chemoradiotherapy in HPV16-positive cancers. Study-level points and caveats: For HPV16-positive patients, expanding HPV-responsive T cells associated with longer recurrence-free survival. Candidate HPV-specific clones and E7-related TCR motifs grew in tumor during treatment.

Unmatched junction bases numbered 6, after V lost 1 base and J lost 3 bases. This CDR3 spans 18 amino acids. CDR1 and CDR2 (germline): LGHNA, YNFKEQ. As concerns this clone: The target antigen is unknown.

Sequencing was performed with immunoSEQ multiplex PCR; in TCRdb, only in-frame clones are kept and a portion is missing. The table records 20,000 to 25,000 clones, around 87% of them present only once. The chain carries TRBV4-2 and TRBJ1-4, with 12 bases that match TRBD1. The sample here was blood, taken from a patient who underwent chemoradiotherapy. The clonotype was recovered from a human donor with HPV-associated anogenital cancer. The CDR3 reads CASSQVGTGGAPNEKLFF. For the CDR3, the DNA is TGTGCCAGCAGCCAAGTTGGGACAGGGGGCGCACCTAATGAAAAACTGTTTTTT.